The 4 T cell receptor beta chains below come from one sample, sequenced in a study of monozygotic twins with inflammatory bowel disease. TCRdb re-called the 5' RACE reads, yielding one record per CDR3 amino acid sequence without DNA. In total, the table holds hundreds of thousands of distinct CDR3 sequences. The sample taken for sequencing was blood. The receptors here all came from a human donor with ulcerative colitis or Crohn's disease, or a healthy co-twin of an affected twin (not recorded which).

This chain connects TRBV12-3 or TRBV12-4 to TRBJ2-3; TCRdb reports TRBD1, a call that lacks DNA to check it against. The CDR3 length is 12 residues. The CDR3 loop is CASSPHPDTQYF.

The chain links TRBV7-2 to TRBJ2-1; the D call of TRBD2 rests on TCRdb alone, since no DNA is present to check it. The germline V gene encodes CDR1 SGHTA and CDR2 FQGNSA. CDR3 length equals 15 residues. The CDR3: CASFRLAGGGDEQFF.

The CDR3 sequence: CASSRKGQGAGNTIYF. V gene TRBV18 combines with J gene TRBJ1-3; TCRdb gives TRBD1 as the D gene, but with no DNA this cannot be confirmed. The CDR3 extends over 16 amino acids. Per the germline V gene, CDR1 is KGHSH and CDR2 is LQKENI.

This rearrangement joins TRBV20-1 to TRBJ1-4; TCRdb gives TRBD1 as the D gene, but with no DNA this cannot be confirmed. The CDR3 spans 12 residues. Germline V gene data show CDR1 as DFQATT and CDR2 as SNEGSKA (reference sequence). The CDR3 sequence: CSASTGGEKLFF.